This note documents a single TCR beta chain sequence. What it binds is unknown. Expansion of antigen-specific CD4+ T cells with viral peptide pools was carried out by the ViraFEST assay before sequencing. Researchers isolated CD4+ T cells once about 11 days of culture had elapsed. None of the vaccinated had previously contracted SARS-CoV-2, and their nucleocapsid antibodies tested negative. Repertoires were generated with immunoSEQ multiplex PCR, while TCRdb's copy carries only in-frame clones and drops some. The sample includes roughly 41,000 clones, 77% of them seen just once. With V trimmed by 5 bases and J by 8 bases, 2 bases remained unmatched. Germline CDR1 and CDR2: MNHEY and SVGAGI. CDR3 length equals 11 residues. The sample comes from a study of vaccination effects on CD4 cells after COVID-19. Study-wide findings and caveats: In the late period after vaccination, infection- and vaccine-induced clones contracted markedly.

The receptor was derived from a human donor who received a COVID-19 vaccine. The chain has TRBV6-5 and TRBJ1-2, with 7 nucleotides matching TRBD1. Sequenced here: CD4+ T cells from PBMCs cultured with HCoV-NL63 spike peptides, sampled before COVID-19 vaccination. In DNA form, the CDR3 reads TGTGCCAGCAGTCAGGGGGAGGGCTACACCTTC. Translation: CASSQGEGYTF.